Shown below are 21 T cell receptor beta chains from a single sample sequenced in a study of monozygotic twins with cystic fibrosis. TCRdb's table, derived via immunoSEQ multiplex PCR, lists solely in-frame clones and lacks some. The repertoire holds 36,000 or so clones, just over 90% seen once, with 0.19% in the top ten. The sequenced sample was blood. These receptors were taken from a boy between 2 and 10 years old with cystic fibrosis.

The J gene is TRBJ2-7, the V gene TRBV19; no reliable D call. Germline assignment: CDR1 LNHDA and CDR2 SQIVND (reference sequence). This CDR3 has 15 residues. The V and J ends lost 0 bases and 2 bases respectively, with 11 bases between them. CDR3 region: CASSIEGTQAYEQYF. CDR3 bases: TGTGCCAGTAGTATAGAGGGTACGCAAGCCTACGAGCAGTACTTC.

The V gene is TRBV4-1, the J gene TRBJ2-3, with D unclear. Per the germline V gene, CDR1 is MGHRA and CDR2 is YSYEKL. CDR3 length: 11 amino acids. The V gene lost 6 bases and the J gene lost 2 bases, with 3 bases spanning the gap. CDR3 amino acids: CASRDTDTQYF. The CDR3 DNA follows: TGCGCCAGCAGGGACACAGATACGCAGTATTTT.

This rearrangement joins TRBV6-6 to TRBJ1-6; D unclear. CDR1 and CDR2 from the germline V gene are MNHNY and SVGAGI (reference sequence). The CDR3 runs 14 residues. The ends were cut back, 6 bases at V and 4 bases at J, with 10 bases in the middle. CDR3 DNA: TGTGCCAGCAGCCTGACACAATATAATTCACCCCTCCACTTT. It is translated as CASSLTQYNSPLHF.

CDR3 region: CASSLMGAEGYTF. CDR3 in DNA: TGTGCCAGCAGCTTGATGGGGGCCGAAGGCTACACCTTC. The J gene is TRBJ1-2, the V gene TRBV5-4; weak D call: TRBD1 (6 bases). V lost 1 base, J lost 8 bases, and 12 bases lay in between. The CDR3 has 13 residues. Germline V CDR1 and CDR2: SGHNT, YYREEE (reference sequence).

The CDR3 sequence is CASPPSGRTGLSNQPQHF. The CDR3 DNA sequence: TGTGCCAGCCCGCCTAGTGGTCGGACAGGGCTGAGCAATCAGCCCCAGCATTTT. The J gene is TRBJ1-5, the V gene TRBV6-4; 8 bases line up with TRBD1. This CDR3 is built from 18 residues. CDR1 is MRHNA, CDR2 SNTAGT, per germline. With 8 bases clipped from V and 1 base from J, the junction kept 16 bases outside the gene matches.

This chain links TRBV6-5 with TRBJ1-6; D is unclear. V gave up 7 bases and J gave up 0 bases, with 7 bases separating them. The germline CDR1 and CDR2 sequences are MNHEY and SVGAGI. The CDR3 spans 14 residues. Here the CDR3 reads CASKASSYNSPLHF. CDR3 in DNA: TGTGCCAGCAAAGCGAGCTCCTATAATTCACCCCTCCACTTT.

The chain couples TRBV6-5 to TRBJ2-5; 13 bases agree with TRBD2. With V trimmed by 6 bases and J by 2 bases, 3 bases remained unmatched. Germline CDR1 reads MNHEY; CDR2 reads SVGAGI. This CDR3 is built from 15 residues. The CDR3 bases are TGTGCCAGCAGCCCGGGACTAGCGGGGCAAGAGACCCAGTACTTC. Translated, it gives CASSPGLAGQETQYF.

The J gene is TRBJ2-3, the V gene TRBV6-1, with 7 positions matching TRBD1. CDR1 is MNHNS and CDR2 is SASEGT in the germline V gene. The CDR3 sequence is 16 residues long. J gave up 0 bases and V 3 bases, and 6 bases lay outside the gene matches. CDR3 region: CASSDPGGTSTDTQYF. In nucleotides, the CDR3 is TGTGCCAGCAGTGACCCAGGGGGTACTAGCACAGATACGCAGTATTTT.

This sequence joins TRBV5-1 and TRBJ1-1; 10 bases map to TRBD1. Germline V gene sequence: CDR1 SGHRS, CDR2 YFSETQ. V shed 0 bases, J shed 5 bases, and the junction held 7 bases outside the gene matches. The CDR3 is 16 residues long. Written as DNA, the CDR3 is TGCGCCAGCAGCTTGGAGGGGACAGGGGTCAGAACTGAAGCTTTCTTT. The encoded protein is CASSLEGTGVRTEAFF.

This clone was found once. The CDR3 protein is CASRADSPLHF. The CDR3 DNA sequence: TGTGCCAGCAGGGCGGATTCACCCCTCCACTTT. The chain employs TRBV6-1 and TRBJ1-6; D is unclear. The CDR3 has 11 amino acids. Germline V gene data show CDR1 as MNHNS and CDR2 as SASEGT. The ends were cut back, 6 bases at V and 8 bases at J, with 5 bases in the middle.

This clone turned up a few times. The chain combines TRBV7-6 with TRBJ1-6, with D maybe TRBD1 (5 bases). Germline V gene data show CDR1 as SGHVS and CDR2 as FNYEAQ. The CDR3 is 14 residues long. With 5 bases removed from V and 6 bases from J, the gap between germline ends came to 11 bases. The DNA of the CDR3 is TGTGCCAGCAGCCAGGGACCTCTTAATTCACCCCTCCACTTT. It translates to CASSQGPLNSPLHF.

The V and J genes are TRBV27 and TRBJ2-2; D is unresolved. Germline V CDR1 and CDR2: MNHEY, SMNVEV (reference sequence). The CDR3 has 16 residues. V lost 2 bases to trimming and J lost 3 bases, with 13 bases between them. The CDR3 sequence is CASSLRSRAHTGELFF. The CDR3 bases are TGTGCCAGCAGTTTAAGGAGTAGGGCTCACACCGGGGAGCTGTTTTTT.

The CDR3, as DNA: TGTGCCAGCAGTCAGGGGGGGCATGGCTACACCTTC. Translating it yields CASSQGGHGYTF. The gene calls are TRBV25-1 and TRBJ1-2, with 7 bases matching TRBD1. In germline, CDR1 is MGHDK, CDR2 SYGVNS. This CDR3 comprises 12 residues. The V and J ends lost 5 bases and 6 bases, in that order; junction bases with no gene match: 3.

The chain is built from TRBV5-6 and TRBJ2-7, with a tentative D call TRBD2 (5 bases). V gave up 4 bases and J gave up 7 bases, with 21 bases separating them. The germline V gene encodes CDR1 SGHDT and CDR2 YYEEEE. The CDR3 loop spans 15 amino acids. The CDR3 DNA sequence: TGTGCCAGCAGCGCACTTAGCAATCGGGGTTCTGAGCAGTACTTC. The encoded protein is CASSALSNRGSEQYF.

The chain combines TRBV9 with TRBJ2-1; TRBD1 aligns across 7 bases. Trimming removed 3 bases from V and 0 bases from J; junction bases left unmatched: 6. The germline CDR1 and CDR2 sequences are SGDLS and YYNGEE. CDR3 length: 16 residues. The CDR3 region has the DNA TGTGCCAGCAGCGGGGGACAGAAAAGCTCCTACAATGAGCAGTTCTTC. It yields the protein CASSGGQKSSYNEQFF.

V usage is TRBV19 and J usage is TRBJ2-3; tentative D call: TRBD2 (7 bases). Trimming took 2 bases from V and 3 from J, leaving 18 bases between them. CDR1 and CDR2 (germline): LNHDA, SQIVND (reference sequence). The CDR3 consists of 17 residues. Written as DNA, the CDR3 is TGTGCCAGTAGTATAAGGGGGGGCATCTTGGGTACAGATACGCAGTATTTT. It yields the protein CASSIRGGILGTDTQYF. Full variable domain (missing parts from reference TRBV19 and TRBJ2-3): DGGITQSPKYLFRKEGQNVTLSCEQNLNHDAMYWYRQDPGQGLRLIYYSQIVNDFQKGDIAEGYSVSREKKESFPLTVTSAQKNPTAFYLCASSIRGGILGTDTQYFGPGTRLTVL.

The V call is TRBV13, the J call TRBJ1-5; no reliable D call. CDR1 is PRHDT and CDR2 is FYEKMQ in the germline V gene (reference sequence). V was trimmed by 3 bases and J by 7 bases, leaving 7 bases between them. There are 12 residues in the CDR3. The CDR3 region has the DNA TGTGCCAGCAGCTTTTGGCAACAGCCCCAGCATTTT. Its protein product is CASSFWQQPQHF.

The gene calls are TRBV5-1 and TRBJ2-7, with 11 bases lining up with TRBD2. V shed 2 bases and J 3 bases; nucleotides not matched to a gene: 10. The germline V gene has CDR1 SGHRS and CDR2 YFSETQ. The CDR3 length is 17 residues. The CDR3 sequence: CASSLFPLAGEDYEQYF. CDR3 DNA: TGCGCCAGCAGCTTATTCCCACTAGCGGGGGAGGACTACGAGCAGTACTTC.

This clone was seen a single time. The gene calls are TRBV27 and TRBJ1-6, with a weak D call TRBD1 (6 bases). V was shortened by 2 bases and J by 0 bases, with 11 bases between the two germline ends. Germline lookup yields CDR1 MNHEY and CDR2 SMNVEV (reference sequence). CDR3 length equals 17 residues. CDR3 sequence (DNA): TGTGCCAGCAGTTTAGGACAGTTTAGCTCCTATAATTCACCCCTCCACTTT. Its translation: CASSLGQFSSYNSPLHF.

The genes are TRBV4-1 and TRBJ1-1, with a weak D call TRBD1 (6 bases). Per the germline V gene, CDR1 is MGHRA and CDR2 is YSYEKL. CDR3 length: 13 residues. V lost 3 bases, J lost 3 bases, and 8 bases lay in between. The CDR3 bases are TGCGCCAGCAGCCAGCGGGGGCACACTGAAGCTTTCTTT. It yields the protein CASSQRGHTEAFF.

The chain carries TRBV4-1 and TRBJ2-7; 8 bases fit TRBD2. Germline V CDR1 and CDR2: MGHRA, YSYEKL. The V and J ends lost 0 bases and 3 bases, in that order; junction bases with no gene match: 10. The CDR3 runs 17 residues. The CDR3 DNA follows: TGCGCCAGCAGCCAAGATCGGGAGGGATTGGTTCACTACGAGCAGTACTTC. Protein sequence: CASSQDREGLVHYEQYF.